This TCR beta chain is from a study of OX40 agonist ivuxolimab in advanced cancers. Only in-frame clones appear in the TCRdb table, and some are missing; sequencing was by immunoSEQ multiplex PCR. The sample comprises around 51,000 clones, approximately 84% of which are singletons, and about 2.9% rests with the top ten. The germline V gene encodes CDR1 MNHEY and CDR2 SMNVEV (reference sequence). The CDR3 spans 17 residues. V trimming: 3 bases; J trimming: 3 bases; junction bases outside the gene matches: 7. This TCR was recovered from an adult with an advanced solid tumor such as melanoma, head and neck, liver or kidney cancer. The specimen comprised CD4+ or CD8+ T cells sorted from blood, sampled in a trial of the OX40 agonist ivuxolimab. V and J are TRBV27 and TRBJ1-6; 8 bases agree with TRBD1. The CDR3 nucleotides are TGTGCCAGCAGTTTTGGGGGACAGGATTTCTATAATTCACCCCTCCACTTT. Amino acids: CASSFGGQDFYNSPLHF.